The rows below give T cell receptor beta chains drawn from one sample of a study of T cell responses to AZD1222 COVID-19 vaccine. TCRdb keeps only in-frame clones here, not all; method: immunoSEQ multiplex PCR. This sample has 66,000 or so clones, with 79% found just once. The sample here was peripheral blood, taken on day 0 of MenACWY control vaccination. The receptors were sampled from an adult in good health. Both conserved end residues are trimmed from each CDR3.

V: TRBV21-1; J: TRBJ1-2; CDR3: ASSSWTGSYGYT
V: TRBV5-1; J: TRBJ2-1; CDR3: ASSLGPRGLAGSEQF
V: TRBV10-3; J: TRBJ2-1; CDR3: AISEPRLHNEQF
V: TRBV7-9; J: TRBJ2-3; CDR3: ASTPARTSGGDTQY
V: TRBV9; J: TRBJ1-1; CDR3: ASSVAPTGTEAF
V: TRBV3-1/TRBV3-2; J: TRBJ1-2; CDR3: ASSQGQEGYT
V: TRBV5-1; J: TRBJ2-3; CDR3: ASSPSVADTQY
V: TRBV19; J: TRBJ2-7; CDR3: ASSIGDGLGEQY
V: TRBV6-5; J: TRBJ2-7; CDR3: ASSPHNTGEQY
V: TRBV28; J: TRBJ1-1; CDR3: ASSRTGRNTEAF
V: TRBV2; J: TRBJ2-1; CDR3: ASKGQRENNNEQF
V: TRBV11-2; J: TRBJ2-7; CDR3: ASSLDLIPIYEQY
V: TRBV7-2; J: TRBJ2-7; CDR3: ASSLLAGGPVEQY
V: TRBV19; J: TRBJ2-7; CDR3: ASSIPRDRAQLYEQY
V: TRBV6-5; J: TRBJ1-5; CDR3: ASTWDGNQPQH
V: TRBV6-1; J: TRBJ2-2; CDR3: ASSEAGTSGRARELF
V: TRBV4-2; J: TRBJ2-3; CDR3: ASSPRGLAGDVDTQY
V: TRBV18; J: TRBJ2-1; CDR3: ASSERQVSSYNEQF
V: TRBV19; J: TRBJ2-4; CDR3: ASSISRLGIQY
V: TRBV18; J: TRBJ2-1; CDR3: ASRKTSGGAFYNEQF
V: TRBV30; J: TRBJ2-7; CDR3: AWSIGYEQY
V: TRBV4-2; J: TRBJ1-4; CDR3: ASSHSPQGRPTNEKLF
V: TRBV5-1; J: TRBJ1-4; CDR3: ASSPTGTKLF
V: TRBV4-3; J: TRBJ1-2; CDR3: ASSTGTGGYT
V: TRBV5-1; J: TRBJ1-1; CDR3: ASSQGGGYNTEAF
V: TRBV11-2; J: TRBJ2-7; CDR3: ASSLGAGQVYYEQY
V: TRBV28; J: TRBJ1-1; CDR3: ASSSRQWGWRAF
V: TRBV12-3/TRBV12-4; J: TRBJ2-7; CDR3: ASSLGQPYEQY
V: TRBV9; J: TRBJ2-2; CDR3: ASSAIDRGMDTGELF
V: TRBV2; J: TRBJ1-1; CDR3: ASSESGTPNTEAF
V: TRBV2; J: TRBJ1-2; CDR3: ASSVVTGVGYGYT
V: TRBV29-1; J: TRBJ2-1; CDR3: SVSWGTPLNEQF
V: TRBV5-4; J: TRBJ1-2; CDR3: ASSLDPGSYGYT
V: TRBV7-6; J: TRBJ2-7; CDR3: ASSWGVDYEQY
V: TRBV27; J: TRBJ1-5; CDR3: ATAALGSNQPQH
V: TRBV30; J: TRBJ1-1; CDR3: AWSSPIGEAF
V: TRBV24-1; J: TRBJ1-2; CDR3: ATSDSRVTHYGYT
V: TRBV10-1; J: TRBJ1-1; CDR3: ASRVGENTEAF
V: TRBV4-3; J: TRBJ1-4; CDR3: ASSQSRDEKLF
V: TRBV5-6; J: TRBJ2-2; CDR3: ASSWDRSTGELF
V: TRBV12-3/TRBV12-4; J: TRBJ2-3; CDR3: ASSLRADTQY
V: TRBV28; J: TRBJ1-2; CDR3: ASKPGQNYGYT
V: TRBV5-4; J: TRBJ1-2; CDR3: ASSFRGGYT
V: TRBV3-1/TRBV3-2; J: TRBJ1-5; CDR3: ASSQGKGQPQH
V: TRBV4-1; J: TRBJ1-2; CDR3: ASSLSRQGNGYT
V: TRBV5-1; J: TRBJ2-2; CDR3: ASSLGLANTGELF
V: TRBV27; J: TRBJ1-4; CDR3: ASSLRVNEKLF
V: TRBV28; J: TRBJ1-1; CDR3: ASSFDRGRSEAF
V: TRBV30; J: TRBJ2-1; CDR3: AWSALGLARYNEQF
V: TRBV4-1; J: TRBJ2-7; CDR3: ASSQSPSGSYEQY
V: TRBV6-2/TRBV6-3; J: TRBJ2-3; CDR3: ASSSRGPQRGTDTQY
V: TRBV19; J: TRBJ1-5; CDR3: ASSPRQGASNQPQH
V: TRBV29-1; J: TRBJ2-7; CDR3: SVRTGSSYEQY
V: TRBV4-3; J: TRBJ1-6; CDR3: ASSQENRISPLH
V: TRBV4-1; J: TRBJ2-5; CDR3: ASSQEGTGEETQY
V: TRBV19; J: TRBJ2-1; CDR3: ASTGGRASYNEQF
V: TRBV3-1/TRBV3-2; J: TRBJ1-5; CDR3: ASSQSRDQPQH